This TCR beta chain originates from a study of OX40 agonist ivuxolimab in advanced cancers. Sequenced by immunoSEQ multiplex PCR; TCRdb stores in-frame clones only, minus some. Of tens of thousands of clones in the sample, about 87% are singletons; the top ten hold 3.5% to 4%. The CDR3 consists of 13 residues. Germline CDR1 reads MNHNY; CDR2 reads SVGAGI (reference sequence). The V and J ends lost 5 bases and 8 bases respectively, with 15 bases between them. Any history of autoimmune disease or systemic immunosuppression disqualified patients. This chain uses TRBV6-6 with TRBJ1-2, with D hard to call. The material was CD4+ or CD8+ T cells sorted from blood, obtained in a trial of the OX40 agonist ivuxolimab. The TCR was taken from an adult with an advanced solid tumor such as melanoma, head and neck, liver or kidney cancer. CDR3 in amino acids: CASSPQYKLGYTF. Here the CDR3 DNA reads TGTGCCAGCAGTCCCCAGTATAAGTTGGGCTACACCTTC.